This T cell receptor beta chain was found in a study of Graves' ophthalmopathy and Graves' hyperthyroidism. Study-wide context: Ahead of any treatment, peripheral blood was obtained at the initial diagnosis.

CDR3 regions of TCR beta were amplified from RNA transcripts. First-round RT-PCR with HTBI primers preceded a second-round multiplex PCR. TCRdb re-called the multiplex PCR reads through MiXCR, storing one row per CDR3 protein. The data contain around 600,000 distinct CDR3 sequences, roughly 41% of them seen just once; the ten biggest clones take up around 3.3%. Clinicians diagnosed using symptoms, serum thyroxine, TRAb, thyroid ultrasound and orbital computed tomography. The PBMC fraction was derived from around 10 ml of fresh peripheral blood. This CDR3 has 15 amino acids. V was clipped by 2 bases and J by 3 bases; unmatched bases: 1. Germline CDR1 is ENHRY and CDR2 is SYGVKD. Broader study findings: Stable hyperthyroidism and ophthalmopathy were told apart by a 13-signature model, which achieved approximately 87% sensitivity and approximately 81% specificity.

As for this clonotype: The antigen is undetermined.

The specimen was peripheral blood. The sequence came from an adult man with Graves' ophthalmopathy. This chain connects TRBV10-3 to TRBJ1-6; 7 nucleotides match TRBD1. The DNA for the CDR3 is TGTGCCATCAGTGAGGGGACAGTCTATAATTCACCCCTCCACTTT. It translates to CAISEGTVYNSPLHF.